Described below is a single TCR beta chain sequence and its context. Repertoires were generated with immunoSEQ multiplex PCR, while TCRdb's copy carries only in-frame clones and drops some. The repertoire holds 75,000 to 100,000 clones, with 85% to 95% as singletons. The entry originates in a study of technical replicates of blood from a few donors. CDR3 size: 14 residues. The V gene's germline CDR1 is MNHEY and CDR2 SMNVEV (reference sequence). With 5 bases clipped from V and 5 bases from J, the junction kept 6 bases outside the gene matches. The chain recombines TRBV27 with TRBJ1-2, with TRBD1 identical over 9 bases. The sample comprised T cells isolated from PBMCs. The source is a human donor in good health. The chain's CDR3 is CASSHGTGLYGYTF. The CDR3 DNA sequence: TGTGCCAGCAGTCACGGGACAGGGCTTTATGGCTACACCTTC.